Given below is one TCR beta chain in context. The sample belongs to a study of blood T cell repertoires in COVID-19. The overall study: In each case, the material was cDNA or gDNA derived from T cells, B-cell-depleted T cells, or PBMCs.

Cohort 3 recovered donors had two negative PCRs, clearance, or symptom resolution. Germline V lookup: CDR1 GTSNPN, CDR2 SVGIG (reference sequence). The V and J ends lost 3 bases and 7 bases, in that order; junction bases with no gene match: 7. The CDR3 sequence is 13 residues long. The repertoire was sequenced with immunoSEQ multiplex PCR; TCRdb's copy has only in-frame clones and lacks some. The data show approximately 270,000 clones, roughly 85% seen once. The chain combines TRBV30 with TRBJ1-2; 8 positions agree with TRBD1. This receptor was obtained from a woman in her 30s who had recovered from COVID-19. What was sequenced was PBMCs or T cells enriched from blood (not recorded which). The CDR3 nucleotides read TGTGCCTGGAGATTTGGACAGGGTGGTGGCTACACCTTC. This gives the protein CAWRFGQGGGYTF.